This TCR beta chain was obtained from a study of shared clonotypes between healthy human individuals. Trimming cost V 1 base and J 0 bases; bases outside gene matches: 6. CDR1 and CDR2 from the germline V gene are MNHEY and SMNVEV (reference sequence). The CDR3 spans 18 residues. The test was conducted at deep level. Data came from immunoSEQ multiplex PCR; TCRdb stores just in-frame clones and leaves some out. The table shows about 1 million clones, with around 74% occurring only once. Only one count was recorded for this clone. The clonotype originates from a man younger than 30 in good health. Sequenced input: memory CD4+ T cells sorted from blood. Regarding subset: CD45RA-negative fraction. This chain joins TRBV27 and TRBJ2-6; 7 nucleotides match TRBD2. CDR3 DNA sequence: TGTGCCAGCAGTTTATGGGGAGGGGTGAGCTCTGGGGCCAACGTCCTGACTTTC. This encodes CASSLWGGVSSGANVLTF.